This T cell receptor beta chain is drawn from a study of CD8 T cells in Susac syndrome. Study information: Patients with Susac syndrome were, at the time of blood collection, therapy-naive, maintained on corticosteroids, or maintained on intravenous immunoglobulin alone. Study findings and constraints: Clonal expansion did not appear in Susac syndrome CD4+ T cell repertoires.

In the case of this clonotype: Its antigen is not known.

In blood CD8+ and CD4+ T cells, TCR beta underwent sequencing. Reverse transcription used roughly 0.5 to 1 ug RNA and random hexamers. immunoSEQ multiplex PCR amplified TCR beta CDR3 across 54 Vbeta, 13 Jbeta. From the immunoSEQ multiplex PCR reads, TCRdb called clonotypes with MiXCR, one entry per CDR3 protein. The table has about 180,000 distinct CDR3 sequences, around 94% seen once. Trimming took off 7 bases at V and 2 bases at J, with 14 bases between the two ends. CDR1 KGHSH and CDR2 LQKENI come from the germline V gene. This CDR3 is 14 amino acids long. The specimen sequenced was CD4+ T cells from PBMCs. The origin of this receptor is a human donor with Susac syndrome. V and J are TRBV18 and TRBJ1-1; a possible D gene is TRBD1 (5 bases). The CDR3 bases are TGTGCCAGCTTCATCGGGGGTCGTAACACTGAAGCTTTCTTT. Translated: CASFIGGRNTEAFF.